The clone carrying this TCR beta chain was detected only a few times. Its antigen is unidentified. This sample stems from a study of T cells after yellow fever vaccination. TCRdb re-called the 5' RACE reads through MiXCR, storing one row per CDR3 protein. Of 150,000 to 200,000 distinct CDR3 sequences detected, approximately 9.9% appear once; the ten largest clones hold around 33%. This CDR3 has 13 residues. V lost 2 bases to trimming and J lost 5 bases, with 9 bases between them. Germline-derived CDR1 and CDR2 are MNHEY and SVGAGI. Study results and caveats: Repertoires obtained by FACS sorting could include abundant clonotypes that entered as contaminants from the bulk population.

The TCR was taken from a man between 18 and 29 years old who received the YFV17D yellow fever vaccine. The rearrangement uses TRBV6-5 and TRBJ2-5; D is undetermined. Sequenced here: CD8+ T cells sorted from PBMCs, sampled 45 days after the yellow fever booster vaccination. CDR3 nucleotides: TGTGCCAGCAGTTACGGGATAAGTGAGACCCAGTACTTC. It specifies CASSYGISETQYF.